Described below is a single TCR beta chain sequence and its context. Its antigen is unknown. The data are from a study of cytomegalovirus exposure and HLA in healthy donors. In nominal health when sampled, donors likely had unrecorded immune exposures nonetheless. Overall study findings and caveats: About 87% or about 30% of the time was how often most TCR beta V segments were productive, according to an earlier analysis. At a 0.05 false discovery rate, a later analysis found some 17,000 TCR beta sequences to be associated with HLA alleles.

60 Vbeta and 13 Jbeta primers were used in PCR. Some clones are missing from TCRdb's copy, which holds only in-frame ones; the method was immunoSEQ multiplex PCR. Counted here are 200,000 or so clones, more than 75% occurring once; the ten biggest clones make up 1% to 1.5%. The CDR3 is made up of 13 amino acids. Trimming left V 4 bases short and J 2 bases short, with 6 bases between. Germline V CDR1 and CDR2: MNHEY, SVGAGI. This receptor was taken from a man aged 30-40 years in good health and CMV-seronegative. The sample comprised PBMCs. The chain recombines TRBV6-5 with TRBJ1-5; unclear D gene. This CDR3 reads CASSFTGNQPQHF. The CDR3 DNA is TGTGCCAGCAGTTTCACGGGCAATCAGCCCCAGCATTTT.